Reported below is one TCR beta chain. As processed by the authors: Using reference gene primer amplification, nucleated cell counts were estimated. Sequencing used immunoSEQ multiplex PCR; TCRdb keeps in-frame clones, though not all of them. For V, J and clone size, that table is used; D and trimming come from the DNA. This sample has approximately 250,000 clones, with roughly 81% found just once. CDR1 and CDR2 from the germline V gene are SGDLS and YYNGEE. V shed 1 base, J shed 4 bases, and the junction held 3 bases outside the gene matches. The CDR3 spans 15 residues. The source of the sample is a study of blood T cell repertoires in COVID-19. Study overall: Whether acute or convalescent, the COVID-19 samples came from the United States, Italy and Spain.

The J gene is TRBJ2-1, the V gene TRBV9, with TRBD2 identical over 9 bases. The specimen sequenced was peripheral blood. The sequence was obtained from a man in his forties with acute or convalescent COVID-19. The CDR3 loop reads CASSVSGGPYNEQFF. The CDR3 coding sequence is TGTGCCAGCAGCGTAAGCGGGGGGCCTTACAATGAGCAGTTCTTC.